This T cell receptor (beta chain) was recovered during a study of T cells in Graves' hyperthyroidism and ophthalmopathy. TCR beta CDR3 sequences were amplified from RNA transcripts. The TCR CDR3 was amplified in a first-round RT-PCR using the HTBI primer set. TCRdb used MiXCR to reprocess the multiplex PCR reads, holding one entry per CDR3 protein. The sample has approximately 520,000 distinct CDR3 sequences; less than 25% are singletons. The CDR3 covers 15 residues. CDR1 is SGHRS, CDR2 YFSETQ, per germline. The ends lost 1 base at V and 4 bases at J; junction bases unmatched: 6. Calling Graves' hyperthyroidism stable meant ophthalmopathy did not progress within 18 months. The PBMCs were taken from 10 ml of fresh peripheral blood.

This sequence joins TRBV5-1 and TRBJ2-5, with 8 nucleotides matching TRBD1. The receptor's source is a man between 18 and 29 years old with Graves' hyperthyroidism. Material: blood. The CDR3 nucleotides read TGCGCCAGCAGCTTGATGGACAGGGTGAGAGAGACCCAGTACTTC. Translation gives CASSLMDRVRETQYF.